One TCR beta chain is described in this entry. The record originates from a study of patients and donors after allogeneic stem cell transplantation. Each CDR3 protein gets one entry after TCRdb re-called the RT-PCR reads with MiXCR. The top ten hold approximately 5.9% of the sample, which has roughly 880,000 distinct CDR3 sequences, 15% to 20% seen once. Germline lookup yields CDR1 DFQATT and CDR2 SNEGSKA (reference sequence). The CDR3 covers 18 residues. V lost 0 bases to trimming and J lost 5 bases; unmatched junction nucleotides: 10. This sequence originates from a human donor who was either an allogeneic HSCT recipient or a stem cell or donor lymphocyte infusion donor (not recorded which). It is not recorded whose cells these are; they may come from a transplant donor. Sequencing was performed on blood, either unsorted or a sorted T cell fraction (not recorded which). The chain combines TRBV20-1 with TRBJ2-3, with TRBD2 matching over 14 bases. For the CDR3, the DNA is TGCAGTGCTAGAGAGGGACTAGCGGGGGCCAAACCGAAAGATACGCAGTATTTT. Its protein is CSAREGLAGAKPKDTQYF.